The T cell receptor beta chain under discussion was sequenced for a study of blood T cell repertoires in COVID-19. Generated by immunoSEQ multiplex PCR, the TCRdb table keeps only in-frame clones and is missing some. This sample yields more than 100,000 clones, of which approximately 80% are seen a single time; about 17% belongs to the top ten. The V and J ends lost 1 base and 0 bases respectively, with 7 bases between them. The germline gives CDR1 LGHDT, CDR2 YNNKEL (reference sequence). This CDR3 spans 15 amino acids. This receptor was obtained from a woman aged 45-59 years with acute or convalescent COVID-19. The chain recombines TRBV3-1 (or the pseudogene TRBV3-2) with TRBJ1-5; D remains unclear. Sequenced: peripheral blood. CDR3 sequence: CASSQGPRSNQPQHF. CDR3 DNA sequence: TGTGCCAGCAGCCAAGGGCCTCGTAGCAATCAGCCCCAGCATTTT.